These 9 T cell receptor beta chains were sequenced from one sample in a study of blood T cells in healthy people across ages. Together with a sample-barcoded 5' primer, a J-beta primer mix was included in a second PCR lasting 7 to 11 cycles. TCRdb passed the 5' RACE reads through MiXCR, listing each CDR3 protein once. This sample has 650,000 to 700,000 distinct CDR3 sequences, with 32% found just once. The specimen was blood. The receptors were gathered from a woman of 80 years or more in good health.

This clonotype was picked up many times. The chain has TRBV19 and TRBJ2-5, with TRBD1 matching 9 bases. The CDR3 covers 16 residues. The germline CDR1 and CDR2 sequences are LNHDA and SQIVND (reference sequence). V lost 3 bases to trimming and J lost 11 bases; unmatched junction nucleotides: 16. Here the CDR3 reads CASSIVTGGPPGEQYF. The DNA for the CDR3 is TGTGCCAGTAGTATCGTAACAGGGGGCCCTCCGGGGGAGCAGTACTTC.

This clonotype was counted at least ten times. The rearrangement joins TRBV20-1 to TRBJ2-6, with 9 bases that match TRBD1. Trimming took 3 bases from V and 3 from J; bases not matched to a gene: 12. The CDR3 consists of 18 residues. CDR1 and CDR2 from the germline V gene are DFQATT and SNEGSKA (reference sequence). The CDR3 is CSARGTGTGLDGANVLTF. For the CDR3, the DNA is TGCAGTGCTAGGGGAACCGGGACAGGGCTCGATGGGGCCAACGTCCTGACTTTC.

This clonotype was observed many times. The rearrangement uses TRBV6-1 and TRBJ2-7; tentatively, D is TRBD1 or TRBD2 (6 bases each). The germline V gene has CDR1 MNHNS and CDR2 SASEGT. V was pared by 10 bases and J by 5 bases, with 18 bases between. The CDR3 loop spans 13 amino acids. CDR3 in DNA: TGTGCCACCGATCAGAAGGGGGGAAACGAGCAGTACTTC. The encoded protein is CATDQKGGNEQYF.

This clonotype was seen many times. The chain recombines TRBV12-3 or TRBV12-4 with TRBJ2-7, with TRBD2 identical over 7 bases. J lost 6 bases, V lost 6 bases, and 8 bases had no gene match. The CDR3 loop spans 13 amino acids. The CDR3 region has the DNA TGTGCCAGCAGCTCGCAGAGGGAGGGCGAGCAGTACTTC. Its protein is CASSSQREGEQYF.

This clonotype has just a few counts. V and J are TRBV21-1 and TRBJ1-1; whether TRBD1, the table's D call, matches the DNA was not checked. TRBV21-1 is deemed a pseudogene. The CDR3 spans 15 residues. For the CDR3, the DNA is TGTGCCAGCAGCGCGACAGGGGATCGGAACACTGAAGCTTTCTTT. It yields the protein CASSATGDRNTEAFF.

This clonotype was detected ten times or more. CDR3 sequence (DNA): TGTGCCAGCAGCCAAGATGAGGAAAGGCAGACCCAGTACTTC. Residues: CASSQDEERQTQYF. The rearrangement links TRBV4-2 to TRBJ2-5; no clear D gene. This CDR3 has 14 amino acids. In germline, CDR1 is LGHNA, CDR2 YNFKEQ. V was pared by 0 bases and J by 6 bases, with 11 bases between.

This clonotype was observed at least ten times. The rearrangement uses TRBV2 and TRBJ1-5; 12 bases line up with TRBD1. Trimming took 6 bases from V and 10 from J; bases not matched to a gene: 7. The CDR3 is made up of 14 amino acids. Looked up from germline, CDR1 is SNHLY and CDR2 is FYNNEI. The CDR3 coding sequence is TGTGCCAGCAGCCTGGGACAGGGGGCCCCACCCCAGCATTTT. Amino acids: CASSLGQGAPPQHF.

Concerning this clonotype: A much larger clone differs by one base, so this may be a read error. This chain connects TRBV3-1 to TRBJ2-7, with D hard to call. Trimming removed 0 bases at V and 1 base at J, with 10 bases between. The CDR3 contains 15 residues. Germline V lookup: CDR1 LGHDT, CDR2 YNNKEL (reference sequence). The CDR3 region is CASSQDVTTSYEQYF. DNA of the CDR3: TGTGCCAGCAGCCAAGACGTGACGACGTCCTACGAGCAGTACTTC.

Ten or more counts support this clonotype. This rearrangement joins TRBV25-1 to TRBJ2-5; possibly TRBD2 for D (5 bases). The CDR3 sequence is 14 residues long. The V gene lost 3 bases and the J gene lost 5 bases, with 13 bases spanning the gap. Germline CDR1 MGHDK, CDR2 SYGVNS. CDR3 region: CASSDPRGFETQYF. The CDR3 nucleotides are TGTGCCAGCAGTGACCCGAGAGGGTTCGAGACCCAGTACTTC.